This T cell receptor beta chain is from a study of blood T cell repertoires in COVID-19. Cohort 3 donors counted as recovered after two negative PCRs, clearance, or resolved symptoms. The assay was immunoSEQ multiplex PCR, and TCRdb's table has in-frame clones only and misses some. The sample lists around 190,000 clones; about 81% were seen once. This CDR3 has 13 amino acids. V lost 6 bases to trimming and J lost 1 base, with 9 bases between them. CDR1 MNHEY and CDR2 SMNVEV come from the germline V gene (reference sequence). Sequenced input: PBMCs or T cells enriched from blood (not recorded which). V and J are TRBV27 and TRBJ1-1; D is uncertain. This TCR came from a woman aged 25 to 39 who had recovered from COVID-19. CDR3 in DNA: TGTGCCAGCAGGGTAAAGCGGAACACTGAAGCTTTCTTT. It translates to CASRVKRNTEAFF.